A selection of T cell receptor beta chains follows, all from one sample in a study of blood T cell dynamics during melanoma immunotherapy. Sequencing used immunoSEQ multiplex PCR; TCRdb keeps in-frame clones, though not all of them. The data show over 10,000 clones, roughly 89% seen once. Material: effector memory CD8+ T cells from blood, obtained from a patient treated with checkpoint blockade. These receptors all come from a human donor with melanoma. The CDR3 runs from the conserved cysteine through the conserved F or W. The D gene is left open where the match is weak. Clone size, where shown, is once, few, many, or a class for clones that have expanded.

V,D,size,J,DNA,CDR3
TRBV28,-,-,TRBJ2-7,TGTGCCAGCAGTTTGGGGGCGGGCCTGCATTTCGACGAGCAGTACTTC,CASSLGAGLHFDEQYF
TRBV30,-,-,TRBJ2-7,TGTGCCTGGGGCGACAGGCAGCCCTACGAGCAGTACTTC,CAWGDRQPYEQYF
TRBV11-3,TRBD1,-,TRBJ1-4,TGTGCCAGCAGCCCTGGAGGACAGGGGAATGAAAAACTGTTTTTT,CASSPGGQGNEKLFF
TRBV2,-,-,TRBJ2-7,TGTGCCAGCAGTGGTGGGTTAAGCGAGCAGTACTTC,CASSGGLSEQYF
TRBV29-1,TRBD2,-,TRBJ2-5,TGCAGCGTTGCCCGGGGGGGAACCCAAGAGACCCAGTACTTC,CSVARGGTQETQYF
TRBV11-2,-,-,TRBJ1-2,TGTGCCAGCAGCGGCCCGGGGTACTATGGCTACACCTTC,CASSGPGYYGYTF
TRBV5-4,-,once,TRBJ2-1,TGTGCCAGCAGCCCCGGACGGAATGAGCAGTTCTTC,CASSPGRNEQFF
TRBV11-2,-,few,TRBJ2-5,TGTGCCAGCAGCTTGGACAGCCAAGAGACCCAGTACTTC,CASSLDSQETQYF
TRBV29-1,-,-,TRBJ2-3,TGCAGCGGAGGAAAGGGGGAGGGGAGGGCAGATACGCAGTATTTT,CSGGKGEGRADTQYF
TRBV7-8,-,-,TRBJ2-1,TGTGCCAGCAGCTTAGATCAGGGATCGCCCTACAATGAGCAGTTCTTC,CASSLDQGSPYNEQFF
TRBV2,-,-,TRBJ2-7,TGTGCCAGCAGGGGATTCGACTACTTCTCCTACGAGCAGTACTTC,CASRGFDYFSYEQYF
TRBV6-5,TRBD1,-,TRBJ2-7,TGTGCCAGCAGTTACTCCAGGGGGCGGTCCTACGAGCAGTACTTC,CASSYSRGRSYEQYF
TRBV11-2,TRBD1,-,TRBJ2-1,TGTGCCAGCACAGGGGGCCTCTGGAATGAGCAGTTCTTC,CASTGGLWNEQFF
TRBV4-2,TRBD2,-,TRBJ2-7,TGTGCCAGCAGCCAACCCGGGACTATGTATGGGACCTACGAGCAGTACTTC,CASSQPGTMYGTYEQYF
TRBV9,TRBD1,-,TRBJ1-2,TGTGCCAGCAGCGCCACAGGGGGCGCTTCCTATGGCTACACCTTC,CASSATGGASYGYTF